This T cell receptor beta chain was retrieved from a study of blood T cell repertoires in COVID-19. This clone has a handful of counts. The CDR3 is 13 amino acids. V was pared by 1 base and J by 1 base, with 4 bases between. Some clones are missing from TCRdb's copy, which holds only in-frame ones; the method was immunoSEQ multiplex PCR. The table has 250,000 to 350,000 clones, 75% to 90% seen once. The rearrangement joins TRBV12-3 or TRBV12-4 to TRBJ1-1, with D unclear. The sequenced sample consisted of PBMCs or T cells enriched from blood (not recorded which). The receptor was isolated from a woman between 18 and 30 years old who had recovered from COVID-19. CDR3 sequence reads: CASSLGANTEAFF. The CDR3 nucleotides read TGTGCCAGCAGTTTAGGAGCGAACACTGAAGCTTTCTTT.